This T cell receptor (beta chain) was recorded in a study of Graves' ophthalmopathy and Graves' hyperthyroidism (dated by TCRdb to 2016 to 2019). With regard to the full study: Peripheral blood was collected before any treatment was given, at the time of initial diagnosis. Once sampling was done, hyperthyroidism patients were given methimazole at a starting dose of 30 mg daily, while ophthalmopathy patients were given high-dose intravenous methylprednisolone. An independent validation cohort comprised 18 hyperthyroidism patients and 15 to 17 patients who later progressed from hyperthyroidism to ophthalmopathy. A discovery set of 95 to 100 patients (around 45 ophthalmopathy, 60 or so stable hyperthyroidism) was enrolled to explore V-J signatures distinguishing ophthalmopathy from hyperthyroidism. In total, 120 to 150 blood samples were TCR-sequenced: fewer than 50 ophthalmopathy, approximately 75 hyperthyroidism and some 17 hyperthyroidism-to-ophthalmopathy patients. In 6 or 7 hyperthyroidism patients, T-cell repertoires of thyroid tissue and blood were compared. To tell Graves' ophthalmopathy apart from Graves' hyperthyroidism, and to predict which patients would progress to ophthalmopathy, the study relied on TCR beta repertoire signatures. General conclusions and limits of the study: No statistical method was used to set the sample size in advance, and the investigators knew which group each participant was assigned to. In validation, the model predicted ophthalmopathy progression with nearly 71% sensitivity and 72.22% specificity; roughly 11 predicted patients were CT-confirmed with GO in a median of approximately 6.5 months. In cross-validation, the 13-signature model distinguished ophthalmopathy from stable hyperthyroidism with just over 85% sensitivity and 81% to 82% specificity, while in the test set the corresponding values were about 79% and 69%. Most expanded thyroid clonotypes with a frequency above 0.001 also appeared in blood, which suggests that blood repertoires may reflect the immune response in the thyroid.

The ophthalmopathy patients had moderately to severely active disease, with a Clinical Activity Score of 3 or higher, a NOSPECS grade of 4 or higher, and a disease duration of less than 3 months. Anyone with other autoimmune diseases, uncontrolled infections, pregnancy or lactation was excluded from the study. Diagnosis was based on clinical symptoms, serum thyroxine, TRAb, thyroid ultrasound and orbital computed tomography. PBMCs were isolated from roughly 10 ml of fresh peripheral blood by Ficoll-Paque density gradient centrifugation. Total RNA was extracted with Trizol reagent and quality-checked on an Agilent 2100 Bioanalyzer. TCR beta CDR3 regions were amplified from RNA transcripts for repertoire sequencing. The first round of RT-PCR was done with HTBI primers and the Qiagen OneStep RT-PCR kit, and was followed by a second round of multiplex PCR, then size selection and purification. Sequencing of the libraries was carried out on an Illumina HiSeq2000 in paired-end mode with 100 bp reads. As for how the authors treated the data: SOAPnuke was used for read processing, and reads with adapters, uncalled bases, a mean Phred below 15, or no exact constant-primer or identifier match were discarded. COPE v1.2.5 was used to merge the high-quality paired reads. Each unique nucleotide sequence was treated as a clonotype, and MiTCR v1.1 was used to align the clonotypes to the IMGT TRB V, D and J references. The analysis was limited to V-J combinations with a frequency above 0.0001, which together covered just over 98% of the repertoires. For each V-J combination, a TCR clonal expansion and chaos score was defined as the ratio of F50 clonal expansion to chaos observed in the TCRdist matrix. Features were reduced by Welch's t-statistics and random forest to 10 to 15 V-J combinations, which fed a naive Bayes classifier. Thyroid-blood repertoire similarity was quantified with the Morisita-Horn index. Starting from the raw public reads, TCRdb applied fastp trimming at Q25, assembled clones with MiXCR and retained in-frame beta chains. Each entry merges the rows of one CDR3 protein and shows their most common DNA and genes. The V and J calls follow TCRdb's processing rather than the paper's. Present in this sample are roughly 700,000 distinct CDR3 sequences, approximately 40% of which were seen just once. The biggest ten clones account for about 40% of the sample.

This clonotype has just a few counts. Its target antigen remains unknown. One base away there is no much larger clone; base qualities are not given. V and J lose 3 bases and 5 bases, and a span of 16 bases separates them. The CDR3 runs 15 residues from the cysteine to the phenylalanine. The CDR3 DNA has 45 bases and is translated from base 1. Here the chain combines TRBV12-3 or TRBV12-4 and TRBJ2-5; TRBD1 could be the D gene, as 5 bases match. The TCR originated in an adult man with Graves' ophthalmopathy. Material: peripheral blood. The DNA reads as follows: TGTGCCAGCAGTTTGTCGGCAGGGTTCGGCGAGACCCAGTACTTC. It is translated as CASSLSAGFGETQYF.